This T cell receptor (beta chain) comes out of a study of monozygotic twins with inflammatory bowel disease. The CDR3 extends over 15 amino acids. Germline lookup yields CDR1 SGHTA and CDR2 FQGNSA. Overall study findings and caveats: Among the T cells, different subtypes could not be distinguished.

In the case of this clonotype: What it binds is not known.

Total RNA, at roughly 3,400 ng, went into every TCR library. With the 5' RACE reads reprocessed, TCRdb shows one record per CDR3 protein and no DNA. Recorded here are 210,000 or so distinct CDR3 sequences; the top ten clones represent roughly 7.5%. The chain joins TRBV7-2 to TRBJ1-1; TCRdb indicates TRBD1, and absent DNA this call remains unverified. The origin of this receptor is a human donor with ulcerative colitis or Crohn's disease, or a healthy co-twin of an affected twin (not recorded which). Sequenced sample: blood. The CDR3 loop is CASSFFRGSNTEAFF.